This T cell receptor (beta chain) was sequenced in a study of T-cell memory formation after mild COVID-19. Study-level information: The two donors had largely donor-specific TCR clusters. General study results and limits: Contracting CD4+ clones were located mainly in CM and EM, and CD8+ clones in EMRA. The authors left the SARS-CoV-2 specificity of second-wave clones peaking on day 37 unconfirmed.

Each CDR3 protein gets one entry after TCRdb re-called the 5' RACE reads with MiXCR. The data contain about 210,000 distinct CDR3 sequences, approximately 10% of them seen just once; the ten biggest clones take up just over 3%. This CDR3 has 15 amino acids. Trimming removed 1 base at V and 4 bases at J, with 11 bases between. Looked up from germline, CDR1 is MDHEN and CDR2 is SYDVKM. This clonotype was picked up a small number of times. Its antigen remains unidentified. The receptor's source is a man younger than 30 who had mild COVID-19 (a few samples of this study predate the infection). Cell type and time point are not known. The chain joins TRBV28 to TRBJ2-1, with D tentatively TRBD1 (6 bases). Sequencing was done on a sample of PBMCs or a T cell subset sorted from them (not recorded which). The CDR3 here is CASSLLAGAYNEQFF. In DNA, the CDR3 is TGTGCCAGCAGTTTATTGGCAGGGGCTTACAATGAGCAGTTCTTC.